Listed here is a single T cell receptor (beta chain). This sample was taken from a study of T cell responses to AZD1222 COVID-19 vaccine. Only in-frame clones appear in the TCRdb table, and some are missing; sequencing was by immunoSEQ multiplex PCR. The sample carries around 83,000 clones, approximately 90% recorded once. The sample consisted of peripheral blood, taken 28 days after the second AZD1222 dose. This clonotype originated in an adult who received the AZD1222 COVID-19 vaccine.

CDR3 sequence reads: CSAGGNGEAFF. CDR3 nucleotides: TGCAGTGCCGGGGGGAATGGTGAAGCTTTCTTT. The chain couples TRBV20-1 to TRBJ1-1; tentative D call: TRBD1 (5 bases). The CDR3 runs to 11 residues. The V end lost 6 bases, the J end lost 7 bases, and 12 bases lay between the germline ends. From germline, CDR1 is DFQATT and CDR2 SNEGSKA (reference sequence).